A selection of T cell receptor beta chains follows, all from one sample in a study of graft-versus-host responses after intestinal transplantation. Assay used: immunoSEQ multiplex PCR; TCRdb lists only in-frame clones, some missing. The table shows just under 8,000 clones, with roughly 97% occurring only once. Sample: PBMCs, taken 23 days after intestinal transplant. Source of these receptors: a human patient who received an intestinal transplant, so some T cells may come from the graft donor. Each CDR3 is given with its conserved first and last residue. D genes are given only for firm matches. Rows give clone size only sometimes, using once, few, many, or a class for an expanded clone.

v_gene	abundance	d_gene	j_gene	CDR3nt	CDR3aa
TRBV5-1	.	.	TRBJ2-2	TGCGCCAGCAGCTTAATAGGACGGGACACCGGGGAGCTGTTTTTT	CASSLIGRDTGELFF
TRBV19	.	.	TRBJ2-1	TGTGCCAGTTGGGCCGGGGGTAGCTCCTACAATGAGCAGTTCTTC	CASWAGGSSYNEQFF
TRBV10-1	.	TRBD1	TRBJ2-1	TGCGCCAGCAGCAGACAGGGGAACAATGAGCAGTTCTTC	CASSRQGNNEQFF
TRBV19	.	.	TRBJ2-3	TGTGCCAGTAGTATAGTCGCCTTCACAGATACGCAGTATTTT	CASSIVAFTDTQYF
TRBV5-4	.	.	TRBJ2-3	TGTGCCAGCAGCTTGGGAATAGCGAATCCCACAGATACGCAGTATTTT	CASSLGIANPTDTQYF
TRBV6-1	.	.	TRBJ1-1	TGTGCCAGCAGTGACTACTACACTGAAGCTTTCTTT	CASSDYYTEAFF
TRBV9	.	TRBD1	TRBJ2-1	TGTGCCAGCGGCACAGGGGCCAATGAGCAGTTCTTC	CASGTGANEQFF
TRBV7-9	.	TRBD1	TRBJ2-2	TGTGCCAGCAGCCACCGGGACAGGGTCGCCGGGGAGCTGTTTTTT	CASSHRDRVAGELFF
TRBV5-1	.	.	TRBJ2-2	TGCGCCAGCAGCTTTTGGACGACGAACACCGGGGAGCTGTTTTTT	CASSFWTTNTGELFF
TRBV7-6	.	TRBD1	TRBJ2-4	TGTGCCAGCACCCACCGACAGGGCTTAAACATTCAGTACTTC	CASTHRQGLNIQYF
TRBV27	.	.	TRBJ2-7	TGTGCCAGCAGTTACCTAAACAGGATAGACGAGCAGTACTTC	CASSYLNRIDEQYF
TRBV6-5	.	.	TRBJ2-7	TGTGCCAGCACCGGGGCGCCGGGAAGAATCTACGAGCAGTACTTC	CASTGAPGRIYEQYF
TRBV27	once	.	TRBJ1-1	TGTGCCACCGGGCTTCAGCCGAACACTGAAGCTTTCTTT	CATGLQPNTEAFF
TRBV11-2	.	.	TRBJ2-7	TGTGCCAGCAGCTCCGGGGAGAGCTCCTACGAGCAGTACTTC	CASSSGESSYEQYF
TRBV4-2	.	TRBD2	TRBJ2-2	TGTGCCAGCAGCCTTAAGGCTAGCGGGAGGGGAGACGGCACCGGGGAGCTGTTTTTT	CASSLKASGRGDGTGELFF
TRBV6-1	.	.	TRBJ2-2	TGTGCCAGCAGTGCCCTAAGGATCGACACCGGGGAGCTGTTTTTT	CASSALRIDTGELFF
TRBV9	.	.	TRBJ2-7	TGTGCCAGCAGCGGGGGCCGCTCCTACGAGCAGTACTTC	CASSGGRSYEQYF
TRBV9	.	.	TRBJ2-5	TGTGCCAGCAGCCCTGGGGGCCAGTACCAAGAGACCCAGTACTTC	CASSPGGQYQETQYF
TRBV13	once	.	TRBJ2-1	TGTGCCAGCAGCTTAGGTTCGGAGGGGAATGAGCAGTTCTTC	CASSLGSEGNEQFF
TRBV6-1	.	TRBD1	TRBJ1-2	TGTGCCAGCAGTGAAACAGGGGGAGAATCTAACTATGGCTACACCTTC	CASSETGGESNYGYTF
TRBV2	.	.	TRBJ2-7	TGTGCCAGCAGTGAGGAGGCCTGGGACAAGTACGAGCAGTACTTC	CASSEEAWDKYEQYF
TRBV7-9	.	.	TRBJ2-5	TGTGCCAGCAGATCTGGGACGGAGACCCAGTACTTC	CASRSGTETQYF
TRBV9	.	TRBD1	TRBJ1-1	TGTGCCAGCAGCGTAGTCTGGGACAGTGTGAACACTGAAGCTTTCTTT	CASSVVWDSVNTEAFF
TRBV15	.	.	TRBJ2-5	TGTGCCACCAGCAGAGAAAACCGGGCCGAGGCCCAGTACTTC	CATSRENRAEAQYF
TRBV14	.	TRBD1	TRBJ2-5	TGTGCCAGCAGCCGCGGACAGGTCCCACAAGAGACCCAGTACTTC	CASSRGQVPQETQYF
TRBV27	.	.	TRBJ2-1	TGTGCCAGCAGTTTGATTCCGGCAGGGAGCTACAATGAGCAGTTCTTC	CASSLIPAGSYNEQFF
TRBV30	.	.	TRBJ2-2	TGTGCCTGGACAGAGAACACCGGGGAGCTGTTTTTT	CAWTENTGELFF
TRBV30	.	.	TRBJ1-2	TGTGCCTGGAGTGATCGGGTTAGGGGGGAGGGCTATGGCTACACCTTC	CAWSDRVRGEGYGYTF
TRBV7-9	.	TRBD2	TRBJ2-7	TGTGCCAGCAGCTTACGTACGGCGATAGCGGGGGTCTCCTACGAGCAGTACTTC	CASSLRTAIAGVSYEQYF
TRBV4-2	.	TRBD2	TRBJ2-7	TGTGCCAGCAGCCAAGATCCAGCGGGGGACGAGCAGTACTTC	CASSQDPAGDEQYF
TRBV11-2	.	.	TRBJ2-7	TGTGCCAGCAGCTTAGCAGCCACCTACGAGCAGTACTTC	CASSLAATYEQYF
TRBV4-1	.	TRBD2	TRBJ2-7	TGCGCCAGCAGCCGAGTAGGGGCTAGCGGCTACGAGCAGTACTTC	CASSRVGASGYEQYF
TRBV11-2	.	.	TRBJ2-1	TGTGCCAGCAGCTCCCCCCCAGGGGTCTACAATGAGCAGTTCTTC	CASSSPPGVYNEQFF
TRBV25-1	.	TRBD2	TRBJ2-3	TGTGCCAGCAGTGAGGGTAGCGGGACTAGCACAGATACGCAGTATTTT	CASSEGSGTSTDTQYF
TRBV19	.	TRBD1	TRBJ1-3	TGTGCCAGCCGGACAGGAGGTGGAAACACCATATATTTT	CASRTGGGNTIYF
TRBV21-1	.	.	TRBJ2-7	TGTGCCAGCAGCAACTCTAGCGGGAGCTCCTACGAGCAGTACTTC	CASSNSSGSSYEQYF
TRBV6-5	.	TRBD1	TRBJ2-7	TGTGCCAGCAGTTACGCTGGACAGGGACTGCACGAGCAGTACTTC	CASSYAGQGLHEQYF
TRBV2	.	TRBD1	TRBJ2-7	TGTGCCAGCAGGACAGGGCCCTACGAGCAGTACTTC	CASRTGPYEQYF
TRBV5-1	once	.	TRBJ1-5	TGCGCCAGCTCCCGGAACAGAGACCCCAATCAGCCCCAGCATTTT	CASSRNRDPNQPQHF
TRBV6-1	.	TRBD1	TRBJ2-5	TGTGCCAGCAGCCGGGACAGCCAAGAGACCCAGTACTTC	CASSRDSQETQYF
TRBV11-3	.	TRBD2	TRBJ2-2	TGTGCCAGCAGCTTTACGGCTAGCGGGATCAACGCGAACACCGGGGAGCTGTTTTTT	CASSFTASGINANTGELFF
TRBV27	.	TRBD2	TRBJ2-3	TGTGCCAGCAGGGTAGCGGGAGGGCCGGATACGCAGTATTTT	CASRVAGGPDTQYF
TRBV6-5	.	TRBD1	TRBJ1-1	TGTGCCAGCAGTCACAGGGGCGAAGCTTTCTTT	CASSHRGEAFF
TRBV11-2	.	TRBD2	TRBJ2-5	TGTGCCAGCAGCTTAGGCGGTCCGGGGACTAGACTTAGGAAAGAGACCCAGTACTTC	CASSLGGPGTRLRKETQYF
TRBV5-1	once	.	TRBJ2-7	TGCGCCAGCAGCTTGTACGGGAAATCCTCCTACGAGCAGTACTTC	CASSLYGKSSYEQYF
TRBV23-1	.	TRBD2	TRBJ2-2	TGCGCCAGCAGTCAATCTCCGGGACTACTTTCCGCGAACACCGGGGAGCTGTTTTTT	CASSQSPGLLSANTGELFF
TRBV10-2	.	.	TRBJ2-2	TGCGCCAGCAGTGAAGGACGTACGAACACCGGGGAGCTGTTTTTT	CASSEGRTNTGELFF
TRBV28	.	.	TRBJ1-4	TGTGCCAGCGGGGATCAGGGTGGCGAAAAACTGTTTTTT	CASGDQGGEKLFF
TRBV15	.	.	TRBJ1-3	TGTGCCACCAGCGATGAGGCGTCTGGGATTGGGACCATATATTTT	CATSDEASGIGTIYF